This is a list of T cell receptor beta chains from one sample in a study of blood T cell repertoires in COVID-19. TCRdb's table, derived via immunoSEQ multiplex PCR, lists solely in-frame clones and lacks some. There are about 78,000 clones in the sample; more than 75% occur only once, and 4.5% to 5.5% lies in the top ten. The source material was peripheral blood. All receptors derive from a man aged 50 to 60 with active or convalescent COVID-19. Both conserved end residues are part of each CDR3. The D gene is left open where the match is weak. The size entry is marked missing in some rows and otherwise reads once, few, many or a size class.

j_gene	abundance	d_gene	v_gene	CDR3nt	CDR3aa
TRBJ2-3	.	TRBD1	TRBV5-1	TGCGCCAGCAGCCCGGACGGGACAGGGACAGATACGCAGTATTTT	CASSPDGTGTDTQYF
TRBJ1-1	few	TRBD1	TRBV19	TGTGCCAGTAGTATAGCGAACAGGGGGGACACTGAAGCTTTCTTT	CASSIANRGDTEAFF
TRBJ2-2	.	.	TRBV14	TGTGCCAGCAGCCAAGTCCCGGGGAACACCGGGGAGCTGTTTTTT	CASSQVPGNTGELFF
TRBJ2-7	.	.	TRBV5-6	TGTGCCAGCAGCGCGGGCGGCGTCCTCTGGCACGAGCAGTACTTC	CASSAGGVLWHEQYF
TRBJ1-5	once	.	TRBV27	TGTGCCAGCAGTTTGGCTCGGACAGATTATAGCAATCAGCCCCAGCATTTT	CASSLARTDYSNQPQHF
TRBJ2-5	.	.	TRBV2	TGTGCCAGCGGGGGCAGCATGGCAGAGACCCAGTACTTC	CASGGSMAETQYF
TRBJ2-3	.	.	TRBV14	TGTGCCAGCAGCCGGACGGGACTTAGCACAGATACGCAGTATTTT	CASSRTGLSTDTQYF
TRBJ1-6	.	TRBD1	TRBV5-1	TGCGCCAGCTCCACGACGCTTACAGGGGACAATTCACCCCTCCACTTT	CASSTTLTGDNSPLHF
TRBJ1-5	.	TRBD1	TRBV24-1	TGTGCCACCAGTTCAGGACAGGTTAGCAATCAGCCCCAGCATTTT	CATSSGQVSNQPQHF
TRBJ1-6	.	TRBD1	TRBV4-3	TGCGCCAGCAGCCAAGCCATGGGGGGACAGCTGGATAATTCACCCCTCCACTTT	CASSQAMGGQLDNSPLHF
TRBJ2-4	.	.	TRBV2	TGTGCCAGCAATACCGGGACAGCGGGCATTCAGTACTTC	CASNTGTAGIQYF
TRBJ2-1	once	TRBD1	TRBV5-5	TGTGCCAGCAGCACCGGACAGGGGGCTTACAATGAGCAGTTCTTC	CASSTGQGAYNEQFF
TRBJ1-2	.	TRBD1	TRBV24-1	TGTGCCACCAGTGAATCTGACAGGGTTGGAGGCTACACCTTC	CATSESDRVGGYTF
TRBJ1-4	.	TRBD1	TRBV6-5	TGTGCCAGCAGTTACAGGGACAGGGGCCAGGCTGAAAAACTGTTTTTT	CASSYRDRGQAEKLFF
TRBJ2-1	.	TRBD1	TRBV11-2	TGTGCCAGCAGCCCACAGGGGGCGGGGGTCAATGAGCAGTTCTTC	CASSPQGAGVNEQFF
TRBJ2-1	.	TRBD1	TRBV6-4	TGTGCCACCACCTACCCCGAAAGGACAGGGAGATCCTACAATGAGCAGTTCTTC	CATTYPERTGRSYNEQFF
TRBJ1-6	.	.	TRBV12-3/TRBV12-4	TGTGCCAGCAGTCCAGGTACGCGTTCACCCCTCCACTTT	CASSPGTRSPLHF
TRBJ1-2	.	TRBD1	TRBV6-5	TGTGCCAGCAGGGAGGACAGGGTGGCTGGCTACACCTTC	CASREDRVAGYTF
TRBJ1-6	.	.	TRBV7-9	TGTGCCAGCAGCCTGGGCAGCTCCTATAATTCACCCCTCCACTTT	CASSLGSSYNSPLHF
TRBJ2-1	.	TRBD1	TRBV7-9	TGTGCCAGCAGCCCCCAGAGTCCCAAGACAGGGAGTGAGCAGTTCTTC	CASSPQSPKTGSEQFF
TRBJ1-2	.	.	TRBV10-3	TGTGCCATCAGTGAGTCGGATGGGAGGGGGGACTATGGCTACACCTTC	CAISESDGRGDYGYTF
TRBJ1-6	.	.	TRBV19	TGTGCCAGTAGTATTTCCCAAGCCGGTTCACCCCTCCACTTT	CASSISQAGSPLHF
TRBJ2-4	.	.	TRBV3-1/TRBV3-2	TGTGCCAGCAGCACCCGGGGGAACATTCAGTACTTC	CASSTRGNIQYF
TRBJ2-1	.	TRBD2	TRBV5-8	TGTGCCAGCAGCCTATTAGCGGGGCCTTACAATGAGCAGTTCTTC	CASSLLAGPYNEQFF
TRBJ1-2	.	TRBD1	TRBV7-9	TGTGCCAGCAGCCAAACGTCCGGGACAGGGCTCCGTCATGGCTACACCTTC	CASSQTSGTGLRHGYTF
TRBJ2-5	.	.	TRBV9	TGTGCCAGCAGCGCCAGTGGAGGAGACCTGGAGACCCAGTACTTC	CASSASGGDLETQYF
TRBJ2-5	few	TRBD2	TRBV6-5	TGTGCCAGCAGTTCCGGACTAGCGGGGGTTCAAGAGACCCAGTACTTC	CASSSGLAGVQETQYF
TRBJ2-6	.	.	TRBV7-8	TGTGCCAGCGAGTTGGGGGCGGCTGGGGCCAACGTCCTGACTTTC	CASELGAAGANVLTF
TRBJ1-1	.	TRBD1	TRBV29-1	TGCAGCGTTGAGAGGGGGACAGGGGAAAACACTGAAGCTTTCTTT	CSVERGTGENTEAFF